Presented here are 14 T cell receptor beta chains from one specimen sequenced in a study of blood T cell repertoires in COVID-19. Method: immunoSEQ multiplex PCR; TCRdb's copy keeps in-frame clones and lacks some. The sample records around 320,000 clones, approximately 88% being singletons. Specimen: peripheral blood. Receptors were obtained from a woman aged 25 to 45 who had recovered from COVID-19.

This clone was seen ten or more times. The chain carries TRBV6-6 and TRBJ1-1; 7 nucleotides align to TRBD1. Per the germline V gene, CDR1 is MNHNY and CDR2 is SVGAGI (reference sequence). There are 13 residues in the CDR3. The V gene end was trimmed by 5 bases and the J gene end by 5 bases; junction bases not matched to a gene: 5. The CDR3 loop is CASSPGGTTEAFF. In DNA form, the CDR3 reads TGTGCCAGCAGTCCAGGGGGGACGACTGAAGCTTTCTTT.

The rearrangement joins TRBV27 to TRBJ1-1; D possibly corresponds to TRBD1 (6 bases). V dropped 5 bases and J dropped 1 base, with 11 bases sitting between them. This CDR3 contains 14 residues. The germline V gene encodes CDR1 MNHEY and CDR2 SMNVEV (reference sequence). This CDR3 is CASSIGGSNTEAFF. The CDR3, as DNA: TGTGCCAGCAGTATAGGGGGTTCGAACACTGAAGCTTTCTTT.

The CDR3 spells CATSDLWSRTGELFF. CDR3 nucleotides: TGTGCCACCAGTGATTTATGGAGTCGGACCGGGGAGCTGTTTTTT. V and J are TRBV24-1 and TRBJ2-2; no firm D call. V was shortened by 1 base and J by 5 bases, with 10 bases between the two germline ends. The germline CDR1 and CDR2 sequences are KGHDR and SFDVKD. The CDR3 runs 15 residues.

The J gene is TRBJ2-1, the V gene TRBV6-6, with unresolved D. The CDR3 totals 15 residues. CDR1 MNHNY and CDR2 SVGAGI come from the germline V gene (reference sequence). Trimming pared 0 bases from V and 7 bases from J, leaving 13 bases between. The CDR3 protein is CASSYSSQARNEQFF. The CDR3, as DNA: TGTGCCAGCAGTTACTCGAGCCAAGCTCGGAATGAGCAGTTCTTC.

This sequence joins TRBV12-5 and TRBJ2-2; no definite D call. Germline loops: CDR1 LGHNT, CDR2 FRNRAP. This CDR3 contains 14 residues. The V end was cut by 2 bases, the J end by 6 bases, with 10 bases between. CDR3 amino acids: CASGLTNYPGELFF. CDR3 sequence (DNA): TGTGCTAGTGGTTTGACCAACTACCCCGGGGAGCTGTTTTTT.

The CDR3 loop is CATGDKGATIATNEKLFF. The CDR3 DNA sequence: TGTGCCACCGGGGATAAGGGGGCCACAATTGCAACTAATGAAAAACTGTTTTTT. The rearrangement links TRBV15 to TRBJ1-4, with 7 bases lining up with TRBD1. After removal of 8 bases from V and 0 bases from J, the junction contained 15 bases not matched to a gene. CDR3 size: 18 residues. Looked up from germline, CDR1 is LNHNV and CDR2 is YYDKDF (reference sequence).

V gene TRBV6-1 combines with J gene TRBJ2-3, with a weak D call TRBD1 (6 bases). CDR3 size: 12 residues. V was clipped by 3 bases and J by 7 bases, with 8 bases between them. Germline V CDR1 and CDR2: MNHNS, SASEGT. This chain's CDR3 is CASSEGHHTQYF. CDR3 sequence (DNA): TGTGCCAGCAGTGAGGGACACCATACGCAGTATTTT.

V is TRBV5-1 and J is TRBJ1-2, with TRBD1 matching over 11 bases. Germline V lookup: CDR1 SGHRS, CDR2 YFSETQ. CDR3 length: 20 amino acids. With 4 bases clipped from V and 3 bases from J, the junction kept 20 bases outside the gene matches. DNA for the CDR3: TGCGCCAGCAGCCGAAAATTTTGGGCGGACAGGGGGCTGACGGACTATGGCTACACCTTC. Amino acids: CASSRKFWADRGLTDYGYTF.

The CDR3 region has the DNA TGTGCCACCGGATCAAAAGACTCTAGCACAGATACGCAGTATTTT. The encoded protein is CATGSKDSSTDTQYF. V and J are TRBV19 and TRBJ2-3, with D uncertain. Germline V lookup: CDR1 LNHDA, CDR2 SQIVND (reference sequence). The CDR3 spans 15 residues. The ends were cut back, 10 bases at V and 0 bases at J, with 17 bases in the middle.

Concerning this clone: Other nucleotide sequences in the sample specify the same CDR3. The CDR3 DNA sequence: TGTGCCAGCAGCCTGACAGGGGGCTATGGCTACACCTTC. It yields the protein CASSLTGGYGYTF. The rearrangement uses TRBV28 and TRBJ1-2; 9 bases match TRBD1. This CDR3 contains 13 residues. The ends lost 6 bases at V and 4 bases at J; junction bases unmatched: 3. The V gene's germline CDR1 is MDHEN and CDR2 SYDVKM.

This clone is a singleton in its sample. The rearrangement links TRBV3-1 (or the pseudogene TRBV3-2) to TRBJ1-2; D perhaps matches TRBD1 (5 bases). The V and J ends lost 4 bases and 7 bases respectively, with 19 bases between them. There are 15 residues in the CDR3. Per the germline V gene, CDR1 is LGHDT and CDR2 is YNNKEL (reference sequence). The CDR3, as DNA: TGTGCCAGCAGCCTACTAGTGGGGGGTACGGTTGGCTACACCTTC. Translated, it gives CASSLLVGGTVGYTF.

This clone was seen more than once but under ten times. The rearrangement links TRBV28 to TRBJ1-5, with D perhaps TRBD1 (6 bases). The V gene lost 7 bases and the J gene lost 6 bases, with 10 bases spanning the gap. This CDR3 has 12 amino acids. The germline V gene has CDR1 MDHEN and CDR2 SYDVKM. The CDR3 sequence: CASTIRGQPQHF. The CDR3 nucleotides are TGTGCCAGCACCATCAGGGGTCAGCCCCAGCATTTT.

This chain connects TRBV28 to TRBJ1-4; the match to TRBD1 covers 8 bases. Per the germline V gene, CDR1 is MDHEN and CDR2 is SYDVKM. The V gene end was trimmed by 2 bases and the J gene end by 6 bases; junction bases not matched to a gene: 5. The CDR3 consists of 15 residues. CDR3 sequence (DNA): TGTGCCAGCAGTTTAGGGGCAGGGGGCGATGAAAAACTGTTTTTT. Amino acid sequence: CASSLGAGGDEKLFF.

V gene TRBV3-1 (or the pseudogene TRBV3-2) combines with J gene TRBJ1-2; the match to TRBD1 covers 9 bases. The length of the CDR3 is 16 residues. Looked up from germline, CDR1 is LGHDT and CDR2 is YNNKEL (reference sequence). Germline trimming cut 1 base from V and 0 bases from J; bases unmatched to any gene: 3. DNA of the CDR3: TGTGCCAGCAGCCAAGCTGGGACAGGGCCTAACTATGGCTACACCTTC. Protein: CASSQAGTGPNYGYTF.